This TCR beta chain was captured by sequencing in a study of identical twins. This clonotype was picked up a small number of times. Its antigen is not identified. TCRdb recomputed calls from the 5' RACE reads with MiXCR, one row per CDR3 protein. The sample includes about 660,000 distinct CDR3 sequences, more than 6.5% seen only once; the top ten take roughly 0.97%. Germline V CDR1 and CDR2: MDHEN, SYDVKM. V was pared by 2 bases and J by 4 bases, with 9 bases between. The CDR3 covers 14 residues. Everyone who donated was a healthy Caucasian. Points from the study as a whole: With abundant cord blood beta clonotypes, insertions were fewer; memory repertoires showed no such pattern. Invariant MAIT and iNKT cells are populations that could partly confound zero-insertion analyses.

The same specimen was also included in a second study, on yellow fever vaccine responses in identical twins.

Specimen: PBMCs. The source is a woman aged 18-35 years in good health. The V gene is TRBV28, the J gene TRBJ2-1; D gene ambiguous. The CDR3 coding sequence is TGTGCCAGCAGTTTACGGGCATTGTACAATGAGCAGTTCTTC. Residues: CASSLRALYNEQFF.